The T cell receptor beta chain under discussion was sequenced for a study of blood T cell repertoires in COVID-19. Study-level background: COVID-19 samples collected from the United States, Italy and Spain covered acute and convalescent phases. Sample material is recorded as cDNA or gDNA derived from T cells, B-cell-depleted T cells, or PBMCs.

The table came from immunoSEQ multiplex PCR; TCRdb's copy has only in-frame clones and leaves some out. The sample holds approximately 200,000 clones, around 90% seen once. CDR1 is SEHNR, CDR2 FQNEAQ, per germline (reference sequence). The CDR3 has 17 amino acids. V lost 6 bases and J lost 4; bases outside the gene matches: 15. The V and J genes are TRBV7-9 and TRBJ2-7; 10 bases are shared with TRBD1. This TCR derives from a man aged 70 or older with acute or convalescent COVID-19. The sample consisted of peripheral blood. CDR3 DNA: TGTGCCAGCAGTCACTCGGGAAAGACAGGGGGCTCTTACGAGCAGTACTTC. Its protein is CASSHSGKTGGSYEQYF.